This record looks at one T cell receptor (beta chain) sequence and its context. These data are taken from a study of blood T cell repertoires in COVID-19. Original handling: Counts of nucleated cells, estimated from reference gene primer amplification, were obtained. Here immunoSEQ multiplex PCR was the method, and the copy in TCRdb shows in-frame clones only, minus some. The V and J calls and clone size come from that table; D and trimming were worked out from the DNA. The table records roughly 380,000 clones, approximately 89% of them present only once. Seattle enrolled patients during active infection and tracked them longitudinally. Sequenced input: peripheral blood. The TCR was taken from a woman aged 40 to 55 with COVID-19, enrolled during active disease.

The chain's CDR3 is CASSANRGHEKLFF. As DNA, the CDR3 is TGCGCCAGCAGCGCGAACAGGGGGCATGAAAAACTGTTTTTT. V and J are TRBV5-1 and TRBJ1-4; 9 bases agree with TRBD1. The trim removed 4 bases at V and 6 bases at J, leaving 4 bases unmatched. The CDR3 is 14 amino acids. The germline CDR1 and CDR2 sequences are SGHRS and YFSETQ.